This T cell receptor beta chain comes out of a study of blood T cell repertoires in COVID-19. Overall study: Some COVID-19 samples were acute and others convalescent; all came from the United States, Italy and Spain. T cells, B-cell-depleted T cells, or PBMCs supplied cDNA or gDNA.

As originally analysed: Estimated nucleated cell counts came from reference gene primer amplification. Repertoires were generated with immunoSEQ multiplex PCR, while TCRdb's copy carries only in-frame clones and drops some. V and J calls and clone size are copied from that table; D and trimming were computed from the DNA. The table includes over 15,000 clones, 75% to 90% detected once. Sequencing was performed on peripheral blood. The sequence came from a man aged 70-80 years in a cohort sampled during active COVID-19.

The CDR3, as DNA: TGTGCCAGTACTCCGACAGGGTCGAGCACTGAAGCTTTCTTT. It codes for CASTPTGSSTEAFF. The J gene is TRBJ1-1, the V gene TRBV19, with 7 nucleotides matching TRBD1. The V gene's germline CDR1 is LNHDA and CDR2 SQIVND (reference sequence). J gave up 4 bases and V 7 bases, and 9 bases lay outside the gene matches. The CDR3 is made up of 14 amino acids.